This T cell receptor (beta chain) was sequenced in a study of T cells after yellow fever vaccination. Whole-study results and caveats: Clonotypes appearing in both CD4 and CD8 compartments existed, and their share was small.

Germline values: CDR1 SGDLS, CDR2 YYNGEE. The CDR3 runs 15 residues. The V gene end was trimmed by 3 bases and the J gene end by 7 bases; junction bases not matched to a gene: 7. TCRdb analysed the 5' RACE reads with MiXCR anew, one entry per CDR3 protein. The sample consists of some 600,000 distinct CDR3 sequences, about 17% of them appearing once. In this sample, this clonotype turned up a few times. The antigen remains undetermined. The J gene is TRBJ2-3, the V gene TRBV9; 11 bases match TRBD2. The source was PBMCs, collected around 5 days after the first yellow fever vaccination. This TCR derives from a young man who received the YFV17D yellow fever vaccine. The CDR3 region is CASSAIAGGLNTQYF. The CDR3 DNA sequence: TGTGCCAGCAGCGCCATAGCGGGGGGGCTGAATACGCAGTATTTT.